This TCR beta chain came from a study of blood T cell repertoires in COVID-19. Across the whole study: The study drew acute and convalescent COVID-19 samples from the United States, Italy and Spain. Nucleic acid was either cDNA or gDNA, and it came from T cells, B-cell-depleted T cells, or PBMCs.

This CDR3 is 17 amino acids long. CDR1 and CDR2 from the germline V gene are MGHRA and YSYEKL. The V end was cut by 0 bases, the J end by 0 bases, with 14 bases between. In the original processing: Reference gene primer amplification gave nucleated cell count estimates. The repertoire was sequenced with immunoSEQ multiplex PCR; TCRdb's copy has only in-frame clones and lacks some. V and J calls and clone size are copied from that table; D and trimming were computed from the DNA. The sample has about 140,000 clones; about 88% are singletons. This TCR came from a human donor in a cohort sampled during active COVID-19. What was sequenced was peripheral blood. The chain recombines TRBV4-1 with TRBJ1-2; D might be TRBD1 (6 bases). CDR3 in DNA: TGCGCCAGCAGCCAAGAGTTCGACAGGAAAACTAACTATGGCTACACCTTC. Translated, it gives CASSQEFDRKTNYGYTF.